The rows below give T cell receptor beta chains drawn from one sample of a study of blood T cell repertoires in COVID-19. The data were produced by immunoSEQ multiplex PCR, yet TCRdb's version contains in-frame clones alone and is incomplete. The data contain some 210,000 clones, around 86% of them singletons. The sequenced material came from peripheral blood. Receptors were obtained from a man aged 55 to 69 who had recovered from COVID-19. The CDR3 runs from the conserved cysteine through the conserved F or W. The D gene is left open where the match is weak.

d_call: NA; v_call: TRBV18; j_call: TRBJ2-3; cdr3_aa: CASSPQELATDTQYF
d_call: TRBD1; v_call: TRBV15; j_call: TRBJ1-5; cdr3_aa: CATSRDLTGVTPQHF
d_call: NA; v_call: TRBV5-1; j_call: TRBJ2-7; cdr3_aa: CASSLGPRSDEQYF
d_call: NA; v_call: TRBV19; j_call: TRBJ1-2; cdr3_aa: CASSRPTGTVRYDYGYTF
d_call: NA; v_call: TRBV19; j_call: TRBJ1-2; cdr3_aa: CASSRRDKVDGYTF
d_call: NA; v_call: TRBV5-4; j_call: TRBJ1-6; cdr3_aa: CATSLDGWEDSPLHF
d_call: NA; v_call: TRBV5-1; j_call: TRBJ2-4; cdr3_aa: CASSSGTAKNIQYF
d_call: NA; v_call: TRBV11-3; j_call: TRBJ2-1; cdr3_aa: CASSLDGTPGPQFF
d_call: TRBD1; v_call: TRBV10-3; j_call: TRBJ1-5; cdr3_aa: CAISDRGTGKMAQHF
d_call: NA; v_call: TRBV9; j_call: TRBJ2-2; cdr3_aa: CASSVVGGVGNTGELFF
d_call: NA; v_call: TRBV9; j_call: TRBJ2-3; cdr3_aa: CASSVANLDTQYF
d_call: NA; v_call: TRBV6-5; j_call: TRBJ1-5; cdr3_aa: CASSPRDNSNQPQHF
d_call: TRBD1; v_call: TRBV7-9; j_call: TRBJ1-5; cdr3_aa: CASSLQGGNQPQHF
d_call: TRBD1; v_call: TRBV5-1; j_call: TRBJ1-1; cdr3_aa: CASSFTAGGGTEAFF
d_call: TRBD2; v_call: TRBV5-1; j_call: TRBJ2-1; cdr3_aa: CASSLVQSGGNNEQFF
d_call: TRBD1; v_call: TRBV28; j_call: TRBJ2-7; cdr3_aa: CASSSVRGTGHIISYEQYF
d_call: NA; v_call: TRBV4-2; j_call: TRBJ2-1; cdr3_aa: CASSQGRLDPSYNEQFF
d_call: NA; v_call: TRBV4-1; j_call: TRBJ1-2; cdr3_aa: CASSPGQTTNYGYTF
d_call: NA; v_call: TRBV2; j_call: TRBJ1-2; cdr3_aa: CASLRTAYGYTF
d_call: TRBD1; v_call: TRBV6-6; j_call: TRBJ1-5; cdr3_aa: CASSYQGVNQPQHF
d_call: NA; v_call: TRBV7-9; j_call: TRBJ2-7; cdr3_aa: CASSPLRGVGYEQYF
d_call: NA; v_call: TRBV5-1; j_call: TRBJ2-2; cdr3_aa: CASSSQGTLTGELFF
d_call: TRBD2; v_call: TRBV19; j_call: TRBJ2-5; cdr3_aa: CASSIPTSGRFETQYF
d_call: NA; v_call: TRBV27; j_call: TRBJ1-1; cdr3_aa: CASSTTDRNTEAFF
d_call: NA; v_call: TRBV12-3/TRBV12-4; j_call: TRBJ2-2; cdr3_aa: CASSEGWTGELFF
d_call: NA; v_call: TRBV7-3; j_call: TRBJ1-1; cdr3_aa: CASSLAGVNTEAFF
d_call: TRBD1; v_call: TRBV7-6; j_call: TRBJ1-3; cdr3_aa: CASSLKTGGLSGNTIYF
d_call: NA; v_call: TRBV7-2; j_call: TRBJ2-3; cdr3_aa: CASSLESTDTQYF
d_call: NA; v_call: TRBV25-1; j_call: TRBJ1-5; cdr3_aa: CASSGFEYSNQPQHF
d_call: NA; v_call: TRBV5-1; j_call: TRBJ1-1; cdr3_aa: CASSSGTQTWNTEAFF
d_call: TRBD1; v_call: TRBV28; j_call: TRBJ2-5; cdr3_aa: CASSSGTGSRETQYF
d_call: TRBD1; v_call: TRBV19; j_call: TRBJ1-1; cdr3_aa: CASTRQGGRDTEAFF
d_call: NA; v_call: TRBV11-1; j_call: TRBJ2-1; cdr3_aa: CASSSHRTKYNEQFF
d_call: TRBD1; v_call: TRBV25-1; j_call: TRBJ2-1; cdr3_aa: CASRRGTAYNEQFF
d_call: TRBD1; v_call: TRBV19; j_call: TRBJ2-1; cdr3_aa: CASSKRDSTYNEQFF
d_call: NA; v_call: TRBV7-9; j_call: TRBJ1-5; cdr3_aa: CASSFAGLSNQPQHF
d_call: TRBD1; v_call: TRBV5-4; j_call: TRBJ1-4; cdr3_aa: CASSSTGGLGEKLFF
d_call: NA; v_call: TRBV5-6; j_call: TRBJ1-6; cdr3_aa: CASNRIGSSYNSPLHF
d_call: TRBD1; v_call: TRBV28; j_call: TRBJ2-7; cdr3_aa: CASSSGTGDEQYF
d_call: TRBD1; v_call: TRBV12-3/TRBV12-4; j_call: TRBJ2-2; cdr3_aa: CASSDRGTGELFF
d_call: TRBD1; v_call: TRBV7-2; j_call: TRBJ2-5; cdr3_aa: CASSIDRARLETQYF
d_call: TRBD1; v_call: TRBV6-5; j_call: TRBJ1-2; cdr3_aa: CASSRQGHYGYTF
d_call: TRBD2; v_call: TRBV24-1; j_call: TRBJ2-3; cdr3_aa: CATSDLRGTSGVADTQYF
d_call: NA; v_call: TRBV7-8; j_call: TRBJ2-1; cdr3_aa: CASSVRGTVTYNEQFF
d_call: TRBD1; v_call: TRBV24-1; j_call: TRBJ2-3; cdr3_aa: CATSGTGTGRSLLTDTQYF
d_call: NA; v_call: TRBV10-3; j_call: TRBJ2-7; cdr3_aa: CAISEPQQGLDEQYF
d_call: TRBD1; v_call: TRBV19; j_call: TRBJ1-2; cdr3_aa: CASSPAPGQGFVYGYTF
d_call: NA; v_call: TRBV19; j_call: TRBJ1-1; cdr3_aa: CASTKSGGRPTEAFF
d_call: TRBD1; v_call: TRBV3-1/TRBV3-2; j_call: TRBJ2-7; cdr3_aa: CASSGWTGGSYEQYF
d_call: TRBD1; v_call: TRBV6-1; j_call: TRBJ2-1; cdr3_aa: CASSGLGDRVVNEQFF
d_call: NA; v_call: TRBV5-1; j_call: TRBJ2-1; cdr3_aa: CASSSAVSSYNEQFF
d_call: TRBD1; v_call: TRBV27; j_call: TRBJ2-7; cdr3_aa: CASSHRGISYEQYF
d_call: TRBD2; v_call: TRBV7-3; j_call: TRBJ2-2; cdr3_aa: CASSLAGTSGERELFF
d_call: TRBD1; v_call: TRBV20-1; j_call: TRBJ1-6; cdr3_aa: CSASGGRDRQIF
d_call: NA; v_call: TRBV6-5; j_call: TRBJ1-3; cdr3_aa: CASSYDWSVGNTIYF